This passage covers 20 T cell receptor beta chains from one sample sequenced in a study of blood T cell repertoires in COVID-19. Using immunoSEQ multiplex PCR, the repertoire was profiled, and TCRdb retains in-frame clones only, with some absent. Seen here are 45,000 to 50,000 clones, around 84% observed once, and the top ten hold around 3%. The sample consisted of peripheral blood. The receptors here all came from an elderly woman with COVID-19, enrolled during active disease.

CDR3 coding DNA: TGTGCCAGCAGCATCAACAGGCTGAACACTGAAGCTTTCTTT. Its translation is CASSINRLNTEAFF. The rearrangement joins TRBV21-1 to TRBJ1-1; TRBD1 is the table's D call, not checked against the DNA. TRBV21-1 is described as a pseudogene. The CDR3 contains 14 residues.

V usage is TRBV7-9 and J usage is TRBJ1-1; TRBD1 agrees at 7 bases. CDR3 length equals 13 residues. Germline CDR1 and CDR2: SEHNR and FQNEAQ (reference sequence). The V segment lost 5 bases and the J segment 3 bases; nucleotides outside the gene matches: 3. The CDR3 nucleotides are TGTGCCAGCAGCATAGACAGGGACACTGAAGCTTTCTTT. Translation: CASSIDRDTEAFF.

This clone was counted between two and nine times. This chain uses TRBV12-1 with TRBJ1-5; TRBD1 is the table's D call, not checked against the DNA. TRBV12-1 is a recognized pseudogene. The CDR3 length is 15 residues. This CDR3 reads CASNSPDRGNQPQHF. CDR3 DNA: TGTGCCAGCAACTCTCCGGACAGAGGCAATCAGCCCCAGCATTTT.

The V call is TRBV5-1, the J call TRBJ1-2; the match to TRBD1 covers 7 bases. CDR3 length: 15 residues. Trimming at V came to 4 bases and at J to 8 bases, leaving 14 bases not matched to a gene. Germline V gene lookup returns CDR1 SGHRS and CDR2 YFSETQ. CDR3 in amino acids: CASSLYYTTGEGYTF. CDR3 bases: TGCGCCAGCAGCCTTTATTATACCACAGGGGAAGGCTACACCTTC.

The chain employs TRBV28 and TRBJ1-5; TRBD1 matches at 9 bases. The CDR3 covers 14 residues. V shed 7 bases and J 7 bases; nucleotides not matched to a gene: 8. Germline lookup yields CDR1 MDHEN and CDR2 SYDVKM. CDR3 DNA: TGTGCCAGCATTGAACAGGGGGCTTGGCAGCCCCAGCATTTT. Its translation is CASIEQGAWQPQHF.

V and J are TRBV5-8 and TRBJ1-2, with 7 bases that match TRBD1. This CDR3 has 17 residues. Unmatched junction bases numbered 14, after V lost 1 base and J lost 5 bases. From germline, CDR1 is SGHTS and CDR2 YDEGEE. CDR3 DNA sequence: TGTGCCAGCAGCTTGCCCACCACGAGGGGGCGAATATATGGCTACACCTTC. As protein: CASSLPTTRGRIYGYTF.

The CDR3 here is CASSPSSLGSGQPQHF. The DNA of the CDR3 is TGTGCCAGCTCACCGTCCTCTCTGGGCTCAGGTCAGCCCCAGCATTTT. J is TRBJ1-5 and V is TRBV18; D gene unclear. V shed 3 bases and J shed 6 bases, with 18 bases lying between them. The length of the CDR3 is 16 residues. Germline V gene sequence: CDR1 KGHSH, CDR2 LQKENI.

The V gene is TRBV3-1 (or the pseudogene TRBV3-2), the J gene TRBJ1-4; D is perhaps TRBD1 (5 bases). The CDR3 is 13 amino acids. Trimming cost V 5 bases and J 6 bases, with 10 bases left between them. CDR1 and CDR2 from the germline V gene are LGHDT and YNNKEL (reference sequence). The CDR3 region is CASSAGSDEKLFF. DNA of the CDR3: TGTGCCAGCAGCGCAGGGTCTGATGAAAAACTGTTTTTT.

For the CDR3, the DNA is TGTGCCAGCAGCTTAGTTAACCCGGGACAGGGGGCTCATGGCTACACCTTC. It yields the protein CASSLVNPGQGAHGYTF. The V call is TRBV7-2, the J call TRBJ1-2; 12 positions agree with TRBD1. The germline CDR1 and CDR2 sequences are SGHTA and FQGNSA. The CDR3 length is 17 residues. V gave up 1 base and J gave up 6 bases; unmatched junction bases: 9. The full variable domain, rest sourced from reference TRBV7-2 and TRBJ1-2, is GAGVSQSPSNKVTEKGKDVELRCDPISGHTALYWYRQSLGQGLEFLIYFQGNSAPDKSGLPSDRFSAERTGGSVSTLTIQRTQQEDSAVYLCASSLVNPGQGAHGYTFGSGTRLTVV.

The chain combines TRBV7-9 with TRBJ1-2; 9 nucleotides align to TRBD1. The CDR3 covers 13 residues. V lost 5 bases, J lost 8 bases, and 6 bases stayed unmatched. The V gene's germline CDR1 is SEHNR and CDR2 FQNEAQ (reference sequence). The CDR3 protein is CASSNRDRVGYTF. The CDR3 DNA is TGTGCCAGCAGCAACCGGGACAGGGTCGGCTACACCTTC.

This clone was recorded a few times. This chain links TRBV5-4 with TRBJ2-2, with 7 bases lining up with TRBD1. The V and J ends lost 3 bases and 2 bases, in that order; junction bases with no gene match: 10. The CDR3 is made up of 17 amino acids. CDR1 SGHNT and CDR2 YYREEE come from the germline V gene (reference sequence). In DNA, the CDR3 is TGTGCCAGCAGCTCGTCACAGGGGCCCCTAAACACCGGGGAGCTGTTTTTT. Protein: CASSSSQGPLNTGELFF.

The chain joins TRBV30 to TRBJ1-1; a weak D match, TRBD1 (5 bases). Trimming stripped 5 bases from V and 1 base from J, with 11 bases between. This CDR3 region has 13 residues. Germline CDR1 GTSNPN, CDR2 SVGIG (reference sequence). The CDR3 region is CAWAEGSNTEAFF. The CDR3 DNA sequence: TGTGCCTGGGCGGAGGGGTCGAACACTGAAGCTTTCTTT.

The chain joins TRBV9 to TRBJ2-7; TRBD2 agrees at 12 bases. Germline CDR1 and CDR2: SGDLS and YYNGEE. CDR3 length: 16 amino acids. J was trimmed by 3 bases and V by 4 bases; bases with no gene match: 8. The CDR3 reads CASSTSGTSGLYEQYF. DNA for the CDR3: TGTGCCAGCAGCACCTCGGGGACTAGCGGGCTCTACGAGCAGTACTTC.

The rearrangement uses TRBV9 and TRBJ2-5; TRBD2 might be the D (5 bases). The germline V gene has CDR1 SGDLS and CDR2 YYNGEE. Trimming cost V 0 bases and J 6 bases, with 12 bases left between them. This CDR3 region has 14 residues. The DNA of the CDR3 is TGTGCCAGCAGCGTAGGGTCGGGGTGGAAGACCCAGTACTTC. Residues: CASSVGSGWKTQYF.

This chain uses TRBV9 with TRBJ1-5; 7 bases line up with TRBD1. Germline CDR1 reads SGDLS; CDR2 reads YYNGEE. Trimming cost V 1 base and J 5 bases; bases outside gene matches: 6. The CDR3 contains 15 residues. DNA of the CDR3: TGTGCCAGCAGCGTATCTTTAGGGACAGATCAGCCCCAGCATTTT. Translated: CASSVSLGTDQPQHF.

The chain couples TRBV6-5 to TRBJ1-6; the match to TRBD1 covers 8 bases. CDR1 is MNHEY and CDR2 is SVGAGI in the germline V gene. The CDR3 extends over 15 amino acids. V was clipped by 6 bases and J by 9 bases; unmatched bases: 10. The CDR3 bases are TGTGCCAGCAGCACCGGGACAGGCTCTTTTTCACCCCTCCACTTT. Translated: CASSTGTGSFSPLHF.

The gene calls are TRBV5-1 and TRBJ1-1; weak D call: TRBD1 (5 bases). The CDR3 loop spans 16 amino acids. Trimming stripped 0 bases from V and 0 bases from J, with 12 bases between. Germline V gene sequence: CDR1 SGHRS, CDR2 YFSETQ. The CDR3 region has the DNA TGCGCCAGCAGCTTGGGACAGACCTCCCTGAACACTGAAGCTTTCTTT. Amino acids: CASSLGQTSLNTEAFF.

V gene TRBV14 combines with J gene TRBJ2-1; 10 bases are a match to TRBD2. Germline assignment: CDR1 SGHDN and CDR2 FVKESK. With V trimmed by 4 bases and J by 5 bases, 8 bases remained unmatched. The CDR3 contains 16 residues. The CDR3 spells CASSRVFTSGDNEQFF. The CDR3 region has the DNA TGTGCCAGCAGCCGCGTTTTCACTAGCGGGGACAATGAGCAGTTCTTC. Using reference TRBV14 and TRBJ2-1 for the parts outside the CDR3, the full variable domain is EAGVTQFPSHSVIEKGQTVTLRCDPISGHDNLYWYRRVMGKEIKFLLHFVKESKQDESGMPNNRFLAERTGGTYSTLKVQPAELEDSGVYFCASSRVFTSGDNEQFFGPGTRLTVL.

This clone was counted between two and nine times. The chain combines TRBV19 with TRBJ1-5; D possibly corresponds to TRBD1 (6 bases). The CDR3 is 15 amino acids. V lost 3 bases and J 3 bases, leaving 12 bases between the germline ends. From germline, CDR1 is LNHDA and CDR2 SQIVND (reference sequence). The CDR3 DNA is TGTGCCAGTAGTATTCATGGGGGCTCCAATCAGCCCCAGCATTTT. It translates to CASSIHGGSNQPQHF. Full variable domain (rest looked up from reference TRBV19 and TRBJ1-5): DGGITQSPKYLFRKEGQNVTLSCEQNLNHDAMYWYRQDPGQGLRLIYYSQIVNDFQKGDIAEGYSVSREKKESFPLTVTSAQKNPTAFYLCASSIHGGSNQPQHFGDGTRLSIL.

The chain employs TRBV6-2 or TRBV6-3 and TRBJ2-7; 11 nucleotides line up with TRBD2. The germline V gene encodes CDR1 MNHEY and CDR2 SVGEGT. The CDR3 contains 17 residues. J was trimmed by 4 bases and V by 0 bases; bases with no gene match: 8. CDR3 region: CASSYSRTSGSVYEQYF. CDR3 nucleotides: TGTGCCAGCAGTTACTCAAGGACTAGCGGGTCTGTTTACGAGCAGTACTTC.